These 22 T cell receptor beta chains were all obtained from the same sample, sequenced in a study of neurological immune-mediated disorders. Using its own MiXCR run on the 5' RACE reads, TCRdb lists one record per CDR3 protein. The sample lists tens of thousands of distinct CDR3 sequences, almost 7.5% occurring once. The specimen was CD4+ T cells from blood. Source of these receptors: a man between 45 and 60 years old in good health.

The chain employs TRBV20-1 and TRBJ2-3, with 8 bases aligning to TRBD1. Germline V gene sequence: CDR1 DFQATT, CDR2 SNEGSKA (reference sequence). This CDR3 contains 15 residues. V was clipped by 3 bases and J by 4 bases; unmatched bases: 9. CDR3 sequence reads: CSASGAGQGPDTQYF. The CDR3 DNA reads TGCAGTGCTAGCGGGGCCGGACAGGGTCCAGATACGCAGTATTTT.

At least ten counts were recorded for this clonotype. V is TRBV5-1 and J is TRBJ2-5; D might be TRBD1 (5 bases). Germline V lookup: CDR1 SGHRS, CDR2 YFSETQ. Trimming took off 0 bases at V and 2 bases at J, with 14 bases between the two ends. The CDR3 has 16 residues. The CDR3 region is CASSLGQGFRQETQYF. CDR3 DNA sequence: TGCGCCAGCAGCTTGGGGCAGGGATTTCGACAAGAGACCCAGTACTTC.

This clonotype was detected many times. J is TRBJ2-7 and V is TRBV21-1; the D segment call TRBD1 is taken from the table without a DNA check. TRBV21-1 is assigned pseudogene status. CDR3 size: 15 residues. In nucleotides, the CDR3 is TGTGCCAGCAGCAGAAACGGCCTGTGGGCCTACGAGCAGTACTTC. This codes for CASSRNGLWAYEQYF.

This clonotype was picked up many times. The J gene is TRBJ2-1, the V gene TRBV6-5; tentative D call: TRBD1 (6 bases). This CDR3 contains 16 residues. V was trimmed by 6 bases and J by 5 bases, leaving 20 bases between them. The V gene's germline CDR1 is MNHEY and CDR2 SVGAGI. The CDR3 loop reads CASRNPMGALNNEQFF. The CDR3 DNA reads as TGTGCCAGCAGAAACCCGATGGGGGCCCTTAACAATGAGCAGTTCTTC.

This clonotype was detected ten times or more. V usage is TRBV3-1 and J usage is TRBJ2-1; possibly TRBD1 for D (6 bases). The germline V gene has CDR1 LGHDT and CDR2 YNNKEL (reference sequence). The CDR3 has 13 amino acids. Trimming took off 4 bases at V and 6 bases at J, with 10 bases between the two ends. The chain's CDR3 is CASSLGTRNEQFF. In DNA, the CDR3 is TGTGCCAGCAGCCTGGGGACACGCAATGAGCAGTTCTTC.

At least ten counts were recorded for this clonotype. This chain joins TRBV10-3 and TRBJ1-2; the D gene is possibly TRBD1 (5 bases). The germline V gene has CDR1 ENHRY and CDR2 SYGVKD. The germline V and J ends were trimmed by 3 bases and 4 bases, with 9 bases remaining between them. This CDR3 spans 13 amino acids. CDR3: CAISDRVIYGYTF. The CDR3 DNA follows: TGTGCCATCAGTGACAGGGTTATCTATGGCTACACCTTC.

This clonotype was found many times. The V and J genes are TRBV10-3 and TRBJ2-2, with a tentative D call TRBD2 (6 bases). Per germline, CDR1 ENHRY and CDR2 SYGVKD. The CDR3 totals 13 residues. Trimming shortened V by 10 bases and J by 1 base, and 10 bases separated the two germline ends. The CDR3 spells CATARENTGELFF. The CDR3 nucleotides read TGTGCCACCGCGCGGGAGAACACCGGGGAGCTGTTTTTT.

The table lists this clonotype with many counts. The chain is built from TRBV6-6 and TRBJ2-1; D unresolved. The V and J ends lost 7 bases and 6 bases respectively, with 13 bases between them. CDR1 and CDR2 (germline): MNHNY, SVGAGI (reference sequence). This CDR3 has 13 residues. The DNA for the CDR3 is TGTGCCAGCACCCTAAGATCGTTCAATGAGCAGTTCTTC. Translated, it gives CASTLRSFNEQFF.

This clonotype was found many times. The rearrangement links TRBV20-1 to TRBJ2-1; possible D gene TRBD1, 5 bases. The germline V gene encodes CDR1 DFQATT and CDR2 SNEGSKA (reference sequence). The CDR3 has 14 amino acids. V lost 2 bases to trimming and J lost 5 bases, with 13 bases between them. The CDR3, as DNA: TGCAGTGCTAGACAGGACAATATCCACAATGAGCAGTTCTTC. Translation gives CSARQDNIHNEQFF.

This clonotype has ten or more counts. The chain couples TRBV11-2 to TRBJ1-2; D uncertain. V dropped 5 bases and J dropped 0 bases, with 25 bases sitting between them. The CDR3 sequence is 19 residues long. Germline loops: CDR1 SGHAT, CDR2 FQNNGV. DNA for the CDR3: TGTGCCAGCAGCCTCGAGGACGGACGAACTATGAGAGCTAACTATGGCTACACCTTC. Its translation is CASSLEDGRTMRANYGYTF.

V is TRBV30 and J is TRBJ2-3; D gene ambiguous. V was pared by 3 bases and J by 6 bases, with 7 bases between. From germline, CDR1 is GTSNPN and CDR2 SVGIG (reference sequence). This CDR3 has 11 amino acids. The chain's CDR3 is CAWSVLDTQYF. CDR3 nucleotides: TGTGCCTGGAGCGTGCTGGATACGCAGTATTTT. Based on the CDR3 plus reference TRBV30 and TRBJ2-3, the full variable domain is SQTIHQWPATLVQPVGSPLSLECTVEGTSNPNLYWYRQAAGRGLQLLFYSVGIGQISSEVPQNLSASRPQDRQFILSSKKLLLSDSGFYLCAWSVLDTQYFGPGTRLTVL.

Many counts were recorded for this clonotype. The V and J genes are TRBV20-1 and TRBJ2-2; D not certain. Trimming cost V 8 bases and J 6 bases, with 19 bases left between them. This CDR3 contains 14 residues. Germline CDR1 DFQATT, CDR2 SNEGSKA (reference sequence). CDR3 in DNA: TGCAGTATGACCCTCGTCGGCGACGCCGGGGAGCTGTTTTTT. Amino acids: CSMTLVGDAGELFF.

The sample holds many counts of this clonotype. The chain combines TRBV11-2 with TRBJ2-1; no firm D call. The CDR3 is 14 amino acids. Trimming stripped 3 bases from V and 4 bases from J, with 10 bases between. Germline V gives CDR1 SGHAT, CDR2 FQNNGV. The CDR3 reads CASSFSGRYNEQFF. The CDR3 DNA reads as TGTGCCAGCAGCTTCTCCGGGCGTTACAATGAGCAGTTCTTC.

This clonotype appeared many times. The V gene is TRBV5-5, the J gene TRBJ2-1; D is tentatively TRBD1 or TRBD2 (5 bases each). CDR3 length: 16 residues. With 0 bases removed from V and 6 bases from J, the gap between germline ends came to 16 bases. CDR1 SGHKS and CDR2 YYEKEE come from the germline V gene (reference sequence). CDR3 sequence reads: CASSLVGAYGRNEQFF. For the CDR3, the DNA is TGTGCCAGCAGCTTGGTCGGGGCGTACGGCCGCAATGAGCAGTTCTTC.

This clonotype has a count of ten or more. One end of the junction fails to match germline, which may point to a read error. The chain recombines TRBV5-1 with TRBJ1-3, with TRBD1 matching over 8 bases. Germline V gene sequence: CDR1 SGHRS, CDR2 YFSETQ. This CDR3 has 14 residues. In nucleotides, the CDR3 is TGCGCCAGCAGCGAGACAGGGGACTTAAACGCCATATATTTT. Protein: CASSETGDLNAIYF.

The table lists this clonotype with many counts. This chain connects TRBV20-1 to TRBJ1-5; 8 nucleotides agree with TRBD1. V shed 5 bases and J 2 bases; nucleotides not matched to a gene: 5. Germline V gene lookup returns CDR1 DFQATT and CDR2 SNEGSKA (reference sequence). The CDR3 is 14 amino acids. CDR3 sequence (DNA): TGCAGTGCTTACAGGGGGACTGGCAATCAGCCCCAGCATTTT. It is translated as CSAYRGTGNQPQHF.

At least ten counts were recorded for this clonotype. Being one base from a much bigger clone, this may be a read error. The chain carries TRBV20-1 and TRBJ1-2, with 11 bases identical to TRBD1. Germline values: CDR1 DFQATT, CDR2 SNEGSKA (reference sequence). The CDR3 has 17 residues. The CDR3 DNA is TGCAGTGCTCTCCGGACAGGGGGCGTGTCTTTTCGGGATGGCCACACCTTC. Its translation is CSALRTGGVSFRDGHTF.

This clonotype was seen at least ten times. This chain uses TRBV11-2 with TRBJ2-5, with TRBD2 matching 14 bases. The V segment lost 5 bases and the J segment 2 bases; nucleotides outside the gene matches: 4. The CDR3 runs 16 residues. Germline V gene sequence: CDR1 SGHAT, CDR2 FQNNGV. For the CDR3, the DNA is TGTGCCAGCAGCCCTGGACTAGCGGGAGGACAAGAGACCCAGTACTTC. Encoded protein: CASSPGLAGGQETQYF.

The J gene is TRBJ1-2, the V gene TRBV5-4; 7 nucleotides match TRBD1. The V and J ends lost 2 bases and 2 bases, in that order; junction bases with no gene match: 3. Germline CDR1 and CDR2: SGHNT and YYREEE (reference sequence). The CDR3 is 14 amino acids. Written as DNA, the CDR3 is TGTGCCAGCAGCTTTCCAGGGGGGAACTATGGCTACACCTTC. It yields the protein CASSFPGGNYGYTF.

This clonotype was counted ten times or more. The chain uses TRBV5-6 and TRBJ1-1; D uncertain. Germline values: CDR1 SGHDT, CDR2 YYEEEE. Trimming left V 0 bases short and J 1 base short, with 10 bases between. The CDR3 is made up of 15 amino acids. The CDR3 nucleotides read TGTGCCAGCAGCTTGGGTGAGACAAGGAACACTGAAGCTTTCTTT. As protein: CASSLGETRNTEAFF.

In this sample, this clonotype turned up a few times. The V call is TRBV4-3, the J call TRBJ2-5; D might be TRBD2 (6 bases). V lost 4 bases, J lost 3 bases, and 24 bases lay in between. The CDR3 has 18 amino acids. Germline V lookup: CDR1 LGHNA, CDR2 YSLEER. In DNA form, the CDR3 reads TGCGCCAGCAGCCCAAGCCCTTCTCCCGGGAGCGAAGAAGAGACCCAGTACTTC. This translates into CASSPSPSPGSEEETQYF.

This clonotype was recorded at least ten times. The V gene is TRBV20-1, the J gene TRBJ1-1; D is uncertain. Trimming cost V 6 bases and J 4 bases, with 6 bases left between them. Germline V gene lookup returns CDR1 DFQATT and CDR2 SNEGSKA (reference sequence). There are 10 residues in the CDR3. CDR3 in DNA: TGCAGTGCCCGGATCACTGAAGCTTTCTTT. Residues: CSARITEAFF.